The sample holds a few counts of the clone carrying this T cell receptor (beta chain). V was shortened by 0 bases and J by 1 base, with 10 bases between the two germline ends. The CDR3 totals 15 residues. CDR1 SGHDN and CDR2 FVKESK come from the germline V gene. The sample belongs to a study of lymphopenia after photon versus proton radiotherapy. Repertoires were generated with immunoSEQ multiplex PCR, while TCRdb's copy carries only in-frame clones and drops some. This sample carries approximately 66,000 clones, approximately 84% of them seen once, and the ten largest clones take roughly 2.3%. This receptor was taken from a man aged 35 to 55 with gastric cancer. The sample consisted of peripheral blood, taken from a patient treated with photon-based radiotherapy. This chain joins TRBV14 and TRBJ2-7; D gene uncertain. The CDR3 bases are TGTGCCAGCAGCCAAGAAATAGGGCCATCCTACGAGCAGTACTTC. Protein: CASSQEIGPSYEQYF.